Listed below are T cell receptor beta chains from one sample, sequenced in a study of control samples from healthy donors and cancer patients. Sequencing was performed with immunoSEQ multiplex PCR; in TCRdb, only in-frame clones are kept and a portion is missing. There are over 150,000 clones in the sample; over 90% occur only once, and over 1% lies in the top ten. Material for sequencing was blood. The receptors were gathered from a woman aged 25 to 45 in good health. Each CDR3 is given with its conserved first and last residue. D genes are given only for firm matches. Only part of the rows carry a size: once, few, many, or a class if the clone is expanded.

v_call: TRBV5-1; j_call: TRBJ1-2; clone_size: .; d_call: .; cdr3_aa: CASSYGTPGGYTF; cdr3_nt: TGCGCCAGCAGCTATGGGACCCCAGGGGGCTACACCTTC
v_call: TRBV11-3; j_call: TRBJ1-1; clone_size: .; d_call: .; cdr3_aa: CASSLGAGREAFF; cdr3_nt: TGTGCCAGCAGCTTAGGCGCAGGGAGAGAAGCTTTCTTT
v_call: TRBV5-6; j_call: TRBJ1-2; clone_size: .; d_call: TRBD1; cdr3_aa: CASSPGQGDYGYTF; cdr3_nt: TGTGCCAGCAGCCCTGGACAGGGTGACTATGGCTACACCTTC
v_call: TRBV12-3/TRBV12-4; j_call: TRBJ1-1; clone_size: .; d_call: .; cdr3_aa: CASTSNPEAFF; cdr3_nt: TGTGCCAGCACCTCTAACCCCGAAGCTTTCTTT
v_call: TRBV7-8; j_call: TRBJ2-7; clone_size: once; d_call: .; cdr3_aa: CASSLVGTLGYEQYF; cdr3_nt: TGTGCCAGCAGCTTAGTTGGCACCCTTGGCTACGAGCAGTACTTC
v_call: TRBV10-3; j_call: TRBJ2-7; clone_size: .; d_call: .; cdr3_aa: CAISGGALHYEQYF; cdr3_nt: TGTGCCATCAGTGGGGGGGCGCTTCACTACGAGCAGTACTTC
v_call: TRBV5-1; j_call: TRBJ2-7; clone_size: once; d_call: TRBD2; cdr3_aa: CASSLRTSGSYEQYF; cdr3_nt: TGCGCCAGCAGCTTGAGGACTAGCGGGAGCTACGAGCAGTACTTC
v_call: TRBV18; j_call: TRBJ1-6; clone_size: .; d_call: .; cdr3_aa: CASSGTPEGNSPLHF; cdr3_nt: TGTGCCAGCTCCGGGACTCCGGAGGGTAATTCACCCCTCCACTTT
v_call: TRBV18; j_call: TRBJ2-4; clone_size: .; d_call: .; cdr3_aa: CASSETLAKNIQYF; cdr3_nt: TGTGCCAGCTCAGAGACCCTAGCCAAAAACATTCAGTACTTC
v_call: TRBV27; j_call: TRBJ2-7; clone_size: .; d_call: .; cdr3_aa: CASSLHQTSYEQYF; cdr3_nt: TGTGCCAGCAGTTTGCACCAAACCTCCTACGAGCAGTACTTC
v_call: TRBV2; j_call: TRBJ2-3; clone_size: .; d_call: TRBD2; cdr3_aa: CASRKSGTSGRADTQYF; cdr3_nt: TGTGCCAGCAGGAAATCCGGGACTAGCGGGCGGGCAGATACGCAGTATTTT
v_call: TRBV5-1; j_call: TRBJ2-3; clone_size: .; d_call: .; cdr3_aa: CASSLVGGPARDTQYF; cdr3_nt: TGCGCCAGCAGCTTGGTTGGGGGTCCCGCCCGAGATACGCAGTATTTT
v_call: TRBV9; j_call: TRBJ2-1; clone_size: .; d_call: .; cdr3_aa: CASSVDFNEQFF; cdr3_nt: TGTGCCAGCAGCGTAGATTTCAATGAGCAGTTCTTC
v_call: TRBV4-1; j_call: TRBJ1-4; clone_size: .; d_call: TRBD1; cdr3_aa: CASSQDPAGGATSGEKLFF; cdr3_nt: TGCGCCAGCAGCCAAGATCCGGCAGGGGGCGCGACCAGCGGGGAAAAACTGTTTTTT
v_call: TRBV5-6; j_call: TRBJ2-7; clone_size: .; d_call: TRBD1; cdr3_aa: CASSSEDRGRRHEQYF; cdr3_nt: TGTGCCAGCAGCTCGGAGGACAGGGGACGCCGCCACGAGCAGTACTTC